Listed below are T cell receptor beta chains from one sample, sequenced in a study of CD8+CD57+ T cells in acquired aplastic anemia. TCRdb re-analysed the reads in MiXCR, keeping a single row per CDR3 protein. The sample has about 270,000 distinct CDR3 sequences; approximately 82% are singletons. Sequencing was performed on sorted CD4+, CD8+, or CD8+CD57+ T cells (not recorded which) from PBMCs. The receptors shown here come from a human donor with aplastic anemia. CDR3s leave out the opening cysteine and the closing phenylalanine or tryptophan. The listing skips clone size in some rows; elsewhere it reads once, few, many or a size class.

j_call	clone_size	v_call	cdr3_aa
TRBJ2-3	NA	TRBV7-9	ASGDGGTDAPYF
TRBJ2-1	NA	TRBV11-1	ASSPRWTGHNEQF
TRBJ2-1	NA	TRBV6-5	ASSPDRGLDYNEQF
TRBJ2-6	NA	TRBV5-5	ASSQDGCYGANVLT
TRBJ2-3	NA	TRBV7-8	ASSLGGRPEQY
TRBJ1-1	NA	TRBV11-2	ASTIRWDGNTEAF
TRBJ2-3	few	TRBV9	ASGVAGNIQYSEY
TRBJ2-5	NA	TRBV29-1	SVEDLVGSQETQY
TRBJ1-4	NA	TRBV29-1	SVGTGATNEKLF
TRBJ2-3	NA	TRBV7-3	ASSQGLGGTRHPQY
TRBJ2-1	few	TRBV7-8	ASSLGGGPDTHEQF
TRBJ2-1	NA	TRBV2	ASRQGLVGSLS
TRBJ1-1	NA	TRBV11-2	ASSPGGTVKGTEAF
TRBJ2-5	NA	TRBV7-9	ASSFASAMGSYS
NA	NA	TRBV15	ATSCGRQGAYEQF
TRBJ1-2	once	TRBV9	ASSVGSDTRYF
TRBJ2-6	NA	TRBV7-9	ASILGSTGANVLF
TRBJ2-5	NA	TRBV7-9	ASSFEGSQGTQE
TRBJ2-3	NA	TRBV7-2	ASSLDPLEDTQY
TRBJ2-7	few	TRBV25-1	ASSPPGTRTYEQY
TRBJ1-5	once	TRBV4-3	ASSQTTGTQPQH
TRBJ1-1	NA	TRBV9	ASSVDDGGYNQPF
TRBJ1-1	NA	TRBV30	AWSKRGGTEAF
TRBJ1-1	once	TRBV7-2	ASSLAVGPDTQF
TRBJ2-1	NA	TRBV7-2	ASSLQRSGGRHEQF
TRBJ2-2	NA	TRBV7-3	ASSQGPHENTGELF
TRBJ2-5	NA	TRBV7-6	ASSAAPETKY
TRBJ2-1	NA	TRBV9	ASSVGLADTDTEQF
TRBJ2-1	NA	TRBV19	ASSIASGSSNGQF
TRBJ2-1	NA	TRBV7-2	ASSSGGGAGQF
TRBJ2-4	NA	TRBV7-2	ASSGAGSTDN
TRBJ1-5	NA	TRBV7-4	ASRDARQGHYAQH
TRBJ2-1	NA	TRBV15	ATSQAGDYEKNEQF
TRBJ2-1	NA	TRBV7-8	ASSFQGSGDRHEQF
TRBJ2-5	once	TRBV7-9	ASSNQRENQNLE
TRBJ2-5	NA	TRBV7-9	ASSCGGALGTQY
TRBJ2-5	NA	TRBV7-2	ASSVFSGTWGETQY